These T cell receptor beta chains were read from a single sample in a study of T cell responses to AZD1222 COVID-19 vaccine. The repertoire was sequenced with immunoSEQ multiplex PCR; TCRdb's copy has only in-frame clones and lacks some. The table records roughly 130,000 clones, 85% to 95% of them present only once. This specimen consisted of peripheral blood, obtained on day 0 of AZD1222 vaccination. Receptor source: an adult in good health. Both conserved end residues are part of each CDR3. A D gene is named only where the DNA matches it firmly. For some rows the clone size is stated as once, few or many, or as a class when expanded; others skip it.

v_call	j_call	d_call	clone_size	cdr3_aa	cdr3_nt
TRBV5-6	TRBJ2-7	NA	NA	CASSPRLVGNEQYF	TGTGCCAGCAGCCCACGACTAGTAGGTAACGAGCAGTACTTC
TRBV14	TRBJ2-1	NA	NA	CASSQGAVRAYNEQFF	TGTGCCAGCAGCCAAGGAGCTGTTAGGGCCTACAATGAGCAGTTCTTC
TRBV7-6	TRBJ2-1	TRBD2	NA	CASSRSWLAANEQFF	TGTGCCAGCAGCCGATCGTGGCTAGCGGCCAATGAGCAGTTCTTC
TRBV30	TRBJ1-5	NA	NA	CAWSRPWQSPNQPQHF	TGTGCCTGGAGTCGACCGTGGCAGTCCCCAAACCAGCCCCAGCATTTT
TRBV19	TRBJ1-5	NA	NA	CASSMWRILSNQPQHF	TGTGCCAGTAGTATGTGGAGGATCCTTAGCAATCAGCCCCAGCATTTT
TRBV9	TRBJ1-4	NA	once	CASSGSLNEKLFF	TGTGCCAGCAGCGGTAGCCTAAATGAAAAACTGTTTTTT
TRBV25-1	TRBJ2-7	NA	NA	CASSTLYEQYF	TGTGCCAGCAGCACTCTCTACGAGCAGTACTTC
TRBV5-4	TRBJ1-2	TRBD1	NA	CASSRDRIYGYTF	TGTGCCAGCAGTCGGGACAGGATATATGGCTACACCTTC
TRBV19	TRBJ1-1	TRBD1	NA	CASSILQGGTEAFF	TGTGCCAGTAGTATCCTACAGGGGGGCACTGAAGCTTTCTTT
TRBV6-5	TRBJ1-2	NA	once	CASSYSTGYGYTF	TGTGCCAGCAGTTACTCGACGGGCTATGGCTACACCTTC
TRBV30	TRBJ2-3	NA	once	CAWSRGTDTQYF	TGTGCCTGGAGCCGGGGGACAGATACGCAGTATTTT
TRBV5-4	TRBJ1-5	TRBD1	once	CASSFGGQGYQPQHF	TGTGCCAGCAGCTTTGGGGGACAGGGGTATCAGCCCCAGCATTTT
TRBV28	TRBJ2-7	NA	once	CASSRDGIPLYEQYF	TGTGCCAGCAGTAGGGACGGGATCCCTCTTTACGAGCAGTACTTC
TRBV15	TRBJ1-1	NA	once	CATKMDMNTEAFF	TGTGCCACCAAAATGGACATGAACACTGAAGCTTTCTTT
TRBV5-6	TRBJ1-5	NA	few	CASSGGYDQPQHF	TGTGCCAGCAGCGGGGGGTACGATCAGCCCCAGCATTTT